The 28 T cell receptor beta chains reported below all come from one sample, sequenced in a study of blood T cell repertoires in COVID-19. Libraries were prepared by immunoSEQ multiplex PCR; TCRdb keeps only in-frame clonotypes and omits some of them. The sample holds roughly 120,000 clones, more than 80% seen once. The sequenced sample consisted of peripheral blood. The receptors shown here come from a woman aged 55-69 years with COVID-19, enrolled during active disease.

This clone was found a few times. The rearrangement uses TRBV10-1 and TRBJ1-2; 7 nucleotides agree with TRBD1. The CDR3 runs 13 residues. The V and J ends lost 4 bases and 3 bases, in that order; junction bases with no gene match: 2. CDR1 is WNHNN and CDR2 is SYGVQD in the germline V gene (reference sequence). The CDR3 here is CASSATGDYGYTF. For the CDR3, the DNA is TGCGCCAGCAGTGCCACAGGGGACTATGGCTACACCTTC.

The rearrangement links TRBV6-5 to TRBJ1-4; D remains unclear. Trimming took 6 bases from V and 1 from J, leaving 12 bases between them. The CDR3 is 15 residues long. Germline V lookup: CDR1 MNHEY, CDR2 SVGAGI. CDR3 sequence reads: CASRGAGGTNEKLFF. Written as DNA, the CDR3 is TGTGCCAGCAGGGGCGCGGGAGGAACTAATGAAAAACTGTTTTTT.

This sequence joins TRBV6-5 and TRBJ1-1; 7 bases map to TRBD1. Trimming cost V 5 bases and J 4 bases; bases outside gene matches: 7. This CDR3 contains 14 residues. CDR1 is MNHEY, CDR2 SVGAGI, per germline. The DNA of the CDR3 is TGTGCCAGCAGTATAACAGGGGTAGGCACTGAAGCTTTCTTT. It is translated as CASSITGVGTEAFF.

The genes are TRBV7-6 and TRBJ2-7; D is possibly TRBD2 (6 bases). The V gene lost 5 bases and the J gene lost 3 bases, with 17 bases spanning the gap. This CDR3 is built from 15 residues. The V gene's germline CDR1 is SGHVS and CDR2 FNYEAQ. In DNA form, the CDR3 reads TGTGCCAGCAGCCCAACGGGGGACGGAGTCTACGAGCAGTACTTC. This codes for CASSPTGDGVYEQYF.

CDR3 nucleotides: TGTGCCAGCAGCTTGCTTCCGGGGGTTCGCGACGAGCAGTACTTC. Amino acids: CASSLLPGVRDEQYF. V usage is TRBV5-5 and J usage is TRBJ2-7; TRBD2 is a possible D gene (6 bases). This CDR3 has 15 residues. Deletions cut 1 base from V and 5 bases from J, with 16 bases between. Germline loops: CDR1 SGHKS, CDR2 YYEKEE (reference sequence).

The chain combines TRBV20-1 with TRBJ2-1; 11 nucleotides align to TRBD2. Germline V lookup: CDR1 DFQATT, CDR2 SNEGSKA (reference sequence). With V trimmed by 3 bases and J by 0 bases, 7 bases remained unmatched. The CDR3 totals 17 residues. The DNA of the CDR3 is TGCAGTGCTAGTACTAGCGGGGGTATCCCCTCCTACAATGAGCAGTTCTTC. Translation gives CSASTSGGIPSYNEQFF.

This clone was recorded only once. J is TRBJ2-2 and V is TRBV18; D not resolved. CDR1 is KGHSH, CDR2 LQKENI, per germline. Between the trimmed V and J ends, which lost 3 bases and 3 bases, there was a span of 2 bases. The CDR3 is 12 residues long. CDR3 protein: CASSPYTGELFF. The CDR3 DNA follows: TGTGCCAGCTCACCCTACACCGGGGAGCTGTTTTTT.

The chain is built from TRBV15 and TRBJ1-4; 9 bases are a match to TRBD1. After removal of 3 bases from V and 5 bases from J, the junction contained 1 base not matched to a gene. Germline values: CDR1 LNHNV, CDR2 YYDKDF (reference sequence). CDR3 length: 14 amino acids. CDR3 nucleotide sequence: TGTGCCACCAGCAGGGGACAGGGCAATGAAAAACTGTTTTTT. It codes for CATSRGQGNEKLFF.

The gene calls are TRBV9 and TRBJ2-5; 12 bases are a match to TRBD2. V lost 4 bases, J lost 4 bases, and 17 bases stayed unmatched. Germline-derived CDR1 and CDR2 are SGDLS and YYNGEE. The length of the CDR3 is 19 residues. The CDR3 DNA sequence: TGTGCCAGCAGCCGCCGGACTAGCGGGGTGGGTGTTGCGGGAGAGACCCAGTACTTC. It is translated as CASSRRTSGVGVAGETQYF.

The CDR3: CASSVRGGAGELFF. The CDR3 DNA reads TGTGCCAGCAGTGTCCGGGGAGGGGCCGGGGAGCTGTTTTTT. This chain connects TRBV6-4 to TRBJ2-2; the match to TRBD2 covers 7 bases. The CDR3 sequence is 14 residues long. The J segment lost 6 bases and the V segment lost 4 bases, leaving 5 bases of the junction unmatched. Per germline, CDR1 MRHNA and CDR2 SNTAGT.

The chain uses TRBV6-1 and TRBJ1-4, with D unclear. The germline V and J ends were trimmed by 2 bases and 7 bases, with 5 bases remaining between them. The V gene's germline CDR1 is MNHNS and CDR2 SASEGT. This CDR3 is built from 12 residues. The DNA for the CDR3 is TGTGCCAGCAGTGAAAGTAGTGAAAAACTGTTTTTT. This translates into CASSESSEKLFF.

Of note for this clone: The germline gene is not matched at one end of the junction; a read error may be the cause. The chain links TRBV7-7 to TRBJ1-5; 8 nucleotides align to TRBD1. CDR1 is SSHAT, CDR2 FNYEAQ, per germline (reference sequence). There are 15 residues in the CDR3. CDR3 region: CASSHNGQGPQPQHF. CDR3 sequence (DNA): TGTGCTAGCAGCCATAATGGACAGGGACCTCAGCCCCAGCATTTT.

The chain uses TRBV19 and TRBJ1-2; 9 bases are a match to TRBD1. This CDR3 is built from 15 residues. V shed 6 bases, J shed 4 bases, and the junction held 9 bases outside the gene matches. Per the germline V gene, CDR1 is LNHDA and CDR2 is SQIVND (reference sequence). The chain's CDR3 is CASRKPGQGVYGYTF. CDR3 DNA: TGTGCCAGTAGAAAACCGGGACAGGGAGTCTATGGCTACACCTTC.

The chain recombines TRBV11-2 with TRBJ2-1; TRBD2 matches at 11 bases. The CDR3 has 15 amino acids. V trimming: 5 bases; J trimming: 8 bases; junction bases outside the gene matches: 8. CDR1 and CDR2 from the germline V gene are SGHAT and FQNNGV. The CDR3 protein is CASSRSGGAFDEQFF. The CDR3 DNA reads TGTGCCAGCAGCCGTAGCGGGGGGGCTTTCGATGAGCAGTTCTTC.

V gene TRBV30 combines with J gene TRBJ2-7; D is perhaps TRBD1 (6 bases). V lost 6 bases, J lost 7 bases, and 22 bases lay in between. Per the germline V gene, CDR1 is GTSNPN and CDR2 is SVGIG (reference sequence). CDR3 length: 14 residues. The CDR3 DNA reads as TGTGCCTGTATTTCTTACAGGGCCGGGTTAGAGCAGTACTTC. It codes for CACISYRAGLEQYF.

The rearrangement links TRBV27 to TRBJ2-7, with 13 bases matching TRBD2. Germline CDR1 reads MNHEY; CDR2 reads SMNVEV (reference sequence). V shed 5 bases and J 0 bases; nucleotides not matched to a gene: 4. The CDR3 runs to 16 residues. The CDR3 loop is CASSPGLAGSSYEQYF. CDR3 sequence (DNA): TGTGCCAGCAGTCCGGGACTAGCGGGGAGCTCCTACGAGCAGTACTTC.

The V and J genes are TRBV3-1 (or the pseudogene TRBV3-2) and TRBJ1-5; no firm D call. Germline V gene lookup returns CDR1 LGHDT and CDR2 YNNKEL (reference sequence). The CDR3 has 14 amino acids. Trimming removed 1 base from V and 5 bases from J, with 9 bases in between. CDR3 protein: CASSQGTPHQPQHF. DNA for the CDR3: TGTGCCAGCAGCCAAGGGACTCCGCATCAGCCCCAGCATTTT.

V gene TRBV13 combines with J gene TRBJ1-6; TRBD1 matches 7 bases. Germline V CDR1 and CDR2: PRHDT, FYEKMQ (reference sequence). The CDR3 covers 16 residues. Trimming took 0 bases from V and 9 from J; bases not matched to a gene: 8. CDR3 bases: TGTGCCAGCAGCTTAGGGACAGGGTCTTTTGGTTCACCCCTCCACTTT. Protein product: CASSLGTGSFGSPLHF.

The chain couples TRBV6-4 to TRBJ2-1; 9 bases are a match to TRBD2. Germline CDR1 and CDR2: MRHNA and SNTAGT. After removal of 5 bases from V and 5 bases from J, the junction contained 7 bases not matched to a gene. The CDR3 has 15 amino acids. The CDR3: CASSKRLAVDNEQFF. Written as DNA, the CDR3 is TGTGCCAGCAGTAAGAGACTAGCGGTCGACAATGAGCAGTTCTTC.

J is TRBJ2-1 and V is TRBV6-5; perhaps TRBD2 as D (6 bases). The V end was cut by 5 bases, the J end by 2 bases, with 10 bases between. This CDR3 region has 14 residues. Germline CDR1 and CDR2: MNHEY and SVGAGI. CDR3 sequence (DNA): TGTGCCAGCAGTCAGCGGGCGGCCTACAATGAGCAGTTCTTC. Translated: CASSQRAAYNEQFF.

The rearrangement uses TRBV12-3 or TRBV12-4 and TRBJ2-7, with 8 bases aligning to TRBD1. V lost 6 bases and J lost 5; bases outside the gene matches: 6. The CDR3 consists of 13 residues. CDR3 sequence reads: CASSIDRGDEQYF. The CDR3 DNA is TGTGCCAGCAGCATTGACAGGGGCGACGAGCAGTACTTC.

In DNA, the CDR3 is TGTGCCAGCAGTTCCGCGACAGGGAGTGCCACTGAAGCTTTCTTT. Amino acids: CASSSATGSATEAFF. This sequence joins TRBV6-5 and TRBJ1-1, with 7 bases fitting TRBD1. The CDR3 is 15 amino acids. The J segment lost 4 bases and the V segment lost 4 bases, leaving 9 bases of the junction unmatched. Germline CDR1 and CDR2: MNHEY and SVGAGI.

This rearrangement joins TRBV11-2 to TRBJ1-1; possibly TRBD1 for D (5 bases). Germline lookup yields CDR1 SGHAT and CDR2 FQNNGV. The ends were cut back, 3 bases at V and 8 bases at J, with 22 bases in the middle. The length of the CDR3 is 16 residues. CDR3 protein: CASSFPLGGGSGEAFF. CDR3 DNA: TGTGCCAGCAGCTTTCCCCTGGGGGGAGGAAGTGGCGAAGCTTTCTTT.

V is TRBV11-3 and J is TRBJ2-3; the D is unclear. Germline V gives CDR1 SGHNT, CDR2 YENEEA. The CDR3 spans 13 residues. V gave up 5 bases and J gave up 7 bases, with 13 bases separating them. The CDR3 region is CASSMSGSNTQYF. In DNA form, the CDR3 reads TGTGCCAGCAGCATGAGTGGTTCGAATACGCAGTATTTT.

The V gene is TRBV24-1, the J gene TRBJ1-2; D unclear. Germline-derived CDR1 and CDR2 are KGHDR and SFDVKD. This CDR3 contains 11 residues. V was cut by 5 bases and J by 8 bases, with 8 bases left in between. CDR3 sequence: CATSAGSGYTF. The CDR3, as DNA: TGTGCCACCAGTGCGGGAAGCGGCTACACCTTC.

The chain combines TRBV5-6 with TRBJ2-2, with a possible D match to TRBD2 (5 bases). Trimming removed 1 base at V and 2 bases at J, with 9 bases between. The V gene's germline CDR1 is SGHDT and CDR2 YYEEEE. The CDR3 contains 15 residues. CDR3 coding DNA: TGTGCCAGCAGCTTGACCGGGGAAAACACCGGGGAGCTGTTTTTT. Its translation: CASSLTGENTGELFF.

This clone was seen a few times. The rearrangement links TRBV4-2 to TRBJ2-1; possible D gene TRBD1, 6 bases. Trimming shortened V by 4 bases and J by 6 bases, and 7 bases separated the two germline ends. CDR1 is LGHNA, CDR2 YNFKEQ, per germline. The CDR3 sequence is 12 residues long. CDR3 nucleotide sequence: TGTGCCAGCAGCCCGGACAGCAATGAGCAGTTCTTC. This codes for CASSPDSNEQFF.

The chain recombines TRBV5-1 with TRBJ1-1; maybe TRBD1 (5 bases). Germline lookup yields CDR1 SGHRS and CDR2 YFSETQ. V was pared by 8 bases and J by 8 bases, with 16 bases between. The CDR3 is 12 residues long. CDR3 in DNA: TGCGCCAGTGGCCACGGGGGTGGGGAAGCTTTCTTT. It specifies CASGHGGGEAFF.